The 22 T cell receptor beta chains presented below share a single source sample, sequenced in a study of blood T cell repertoires in COVID-19. Clones were sequenced by immunoSEQ multiplex PCR, and TCRdb holds only the in-frame ones, with some missing. The table records some 150,000 clones, around four fifths of them present only once. Sequencing was carried out using PBMCs or T cells enriched from blood (not recorded which). These receptors were taken from a woman in her forties who had recovered from COVID-19.

This clone was detected only once. The rearrangement joins TRBV7-8 to TRBJ2-5, with D possibly being TRBD1 (6 bases). There are 13 residues in the CDR3. V was pared by 5 bases and J by 7 bases, with 14 bases between. The germline CDR1 and CDR2 sequences are SGHVS and FQNEAQ. DNA for the CDR3: TGTGCCAGCAGCCCACAGGGAATTCGGACCCAGTACTTC. Translating gives CASSPQGIRTQYF.

The chain uses TRBV3-1 (or the pseudogene TRBV3-2) and TRBJ2-3, with 15 bases identical to TRBD2. Germline V gene sequence: CDR1 LGHDT, CDR2 YNNKEL (reference sequence). The CDR3 totals 21 residues. V was clipped by 4 bases and J by 1 base; unmatched bases: 15. CDR3 DNA sequence: TGTGCCAGCAGCCTCAGGACTAGCGGGAGGGCGTATTTCGATGGCACAGATACGCAGTATTTT. Protein product: CASSLRTSGRAYFDGTDTQYF.

In this sample, this clone turned up once. The V gene is TRBV14, the J gene TRBJ1-1; no clear D gene. This CDR3 is built from 14 residues. Per germline, CDR1 SGHDN and CDR2 FVKESK. V lost 4 bases and J lost 4, with 13 bases in between. CDR3 nucleotide sequence: TGTGCCAGCAGCCCCCTTGCGGGTCGCACTGAAGCTTTCTTT. Amino acids: CASSPLAGRTEAFF.

The chain links TRBV6-5 to TRBJ2-1, with no clear D. The V and J ends lost 8 bases and 6 bases respectively, with 17 bases between them. This CDR3 is built from 14 residues. The germline gives CDR1 MNHEY, CDR2 SVGAGI. CDR3 region: CASSVGGDLNEQFF. For the CDR3, the DNA is TGTGCCAGCTCTGTCGGCGGAGATCTCAATGAGCAGTTCTTC.

This clone was counted between two and nine times. The chain links TRBV30 to TRBJ1-1; 7 positions agree with TRBD1. The length of the CDR3 is 15 residues. Germline CDR1 GTSNPN, CDR2 SVGIG (reference sequence). V lost 0 bases, J lost 0 bases, and 4 bases stayed unmatched. This CDR3 reads CAWSVLRGLNTEAFF. The CDR3 DNA reads TGTGCCTGGAGTGTACTGAGGGGGCTGAACACTGAAGCTTTCTTT. The complete variable domain, with remaining parts taken from reference TRBV30 and TRBJ1-1, reads SQTIHQWPATLVQPVGSPLSLECTVEGTSNPNLYWYRQAAGRGLQLLFYSVGIGQISSEVPQNLSASRPQDRQFILSSKKLLLSDSGFYLCAWSVLRGLNTEAFFGQGTRLTVV.

V usage is TRBV7-6 and J usage is TRBJ1-4, with D perhaps TRBD1 (6 bases). The germline V gene has CDR1 SGHVS and CDR2 FNYEAQ. The CDR3 is made up of 14 amino acids. Trimming took off 6 bases at V and 5 bases at J, with 13 bases between the two ends. This CDR3 is CASRSGQYNEKLFF. CDR3 nucleotides: TGTGCCAGCAGATCCGGACAGTACAATGAAAAACTGTTTTTT.

The rearrangement links TRBV9 to TRBJ1-2; unclear D gene. This CDR3 has 11 amino acids. CDR1 is SGDLS and CDR2 is YYNGEE in the germline V gene. V dropped 4 bases and J dropped 8 bases, with 9 bases sitting between them. CDR3 sequence (DNA): TGTGCCAGCAGCTCAGGAAAAGGCTACACCTTC. Translated: CASSSGKGYTF.

The chain combines TRBV10-1 with TRBJ2-5; D call uncertain. The CDR3 spans 13 residues. The germline CDR1 and CDR2 sequences are WNHNN and SYGVQD (reference sequence). Trimming removed 6 bases from V and 2 bases from J, with 10 bases in between. DNA for the CDR3: TGCGCCAGCAGATGGGCACCGCAAGAGACCCAGTACTTC. This gives the protein CASRWAPQETQYF.

This rearrangement joins TRBV3-1 (or the pseudogene TRBV3-2) to TRBJ2-3, with 9 bases identical to TRBD2. Trimming removed 3 bases from V and 6 bases from J; junction bases left unmatched: 7. CDR1 and CDR2 from the germline V gene are LGHDT and YNNKEL (reference sequence). This CDR3 comprises 15 residues. CDR3 DNA: TGTGCCAGCAGCCATGGTAGCGGGGGCCCTGATACGCAGTATTTT. It encodes CASSHGSGGPDTQYF.

V and J are TRBV28 and TRBJ2-3; TRBD2 matches at 7 bases. The V gene end was trimmed by 3 bases and the J gene end by 0 bases; junction bases not matched to a gene: 18. Germline loops: CDR1 MDHEN, CDR2 SYDVKM. There are 20 residues in the CDR3. CDR3 protein: CASSFWHGGRDRESTDTQYF. The CDR3 coding sequence is TGTGCCAGCAGTTTCTGGCATGGCGGGAGAGATCGAGAAAGCACAGATACGCAGTATTTT.

This chain links TRBV6-4 with TRBJ2-1; TRBD1 is a possible D gene (5 bases). This CDR3 has 13 residues. The ends were cut back, 0 bases at V and 7 bases at J, with 7 bases in the middle. Germline values: CDR1 MRHNA, CDR2 SNTAGT. The CDR3 bases are TGTGCCAGCAGTGACTCGCCAGGGAATGAGCAGTTCTTC. Amino acid sequence: CASSDSPGNEQFF.

The V call is TRBV4-1, the J call TRBJ2-3; D may be TRBD2 (7 bases). Germline V gives CDR1 MGHRA, CDR2 YSYEKL. The V gene lost 3 bases and the J gene lost 1 base, with 14 bases spanning the gap. The CDR3 consists of 16 residues. This CDR3 reads CASSHPRGAGTDTQYF. The CDR3 coding sequence is TGCGCCAGCAGCCACCCTCGGGGGGCGGGCACAGATACGCAGTATTTT.

J is TRBJ2-3 and V is TRBV5-1; D might be TRBD2 (6 bases). Germline CDR1 is SGHRS and CDR2 is YFSETQ. Trimming took off 3 bases at V and 0 bases at J, with 11 bases between the two ends. The length of the CDR3 is 15 residues. CDR3 sequence reads: CASSSGTVSTDTQYF. The CDR3 DNA reads TGCGCCAGCAGCTCAGGGACTGTTAGCACAGATACGCAGTATTTT.

The J gene is TRBJ2-3, the V gene TRBV18; D unresolved. V gave up 1 base and J gave up 1 base, with 18 bases separating them. The CDR3 length is 18 residues. CDR1 and CDR2 (germline): KGHSH, LQKENI. This CDR3 is CASSPQKQLLEGTDTQYF. CDR3 coding DNA: TGTGCCAGCTCACCACAGAAGCAGCTTCTAGAAGGCACAGATACGCAGTATTTT.

The V call is TRBV27, the J call TRBJ2-1, with 11 positions matching TRBD2. The trim removed 3 bases at V and 6 bases at J, leaving 10 bases unmatched. Germline V gene sequence: CDR1 MNHEY, CDR2 SMNVEV (reference sequence). CDR3 length: 17 residues. CDR3 in amino acids: CASSLRSFSGGANEQFF. In DNA, the CDR3 is TGTGCCAGCAGTTTGAGGTCGTTTAGCGGGGGGGCCAATGAGCAGTTCTTC.

The chain joins TRBV30 to TRBJ2-7; 12 bases align to TRBD2. The CDR3 contains 13 residues. The J segment lost 7 bases and the V segment lost 0 bases, leaving 1 base of the junction unmatched. The germline CDR1 and CDR2 sequences are GTSNPN and SVGIG (reference sequence). The CDR3 DNA sequence: TGTGCCTGGAGTGTAGGACTAGCGGGGGAGCAGTACTTC. Its translation is CAWSVGLAGEQYF.

This clone was counted only a few times. This chain connects TRBV18 to TRBJ1-4; D possibly corresponds to TRBD1 (6 bases). The CDR3 contains 13 residues. Germline lookup yields CDR1 KGHSH and CDR2 LQKENI. V lost 4 bases and J lost 5, with 8 bases in between. CDR3 in amino acids: CASSRDKNEKLFF. The CDR3 nucleotides are TGTGCCAGCTCACGGGACAAAAATGAAAAACTGTTTTTT.

V and J are TRBV5-6 and TRBJ1-6; TRBD1 is a possible D gene (6 bases). Looked up from germline, CDR1 is SGHDT and CDR2 is YYEEEE. The length of the CDR3 is 15 residues. V was shortened by 4 bases and J by 10 bases, with 18 bases between the two germline ends. The CDR3, as DNA: TGTGCCAGCAGCCACCCTCAGGGGACCACATCACCCCTCCACTTT. It translates to CASSHPQGTTSPLHF. Full variable domain (outside the CDR3, taken from reference TRBV5-6 and TRBJ1-6): DAGVTQSPTHLIKTRGQQVTLRCSPKSGHDTVSWYQQALGQGPQFIFQYYEEEERQRGNFPDRFSGHQFPNYSSELNVNALLLGDSALYLCASSHPQGTTSPLHFGNGTRLTVT.

V is TRBV19 and J is TRBJ1-4, with TRBD1 as a possible D gene (6 bases). Trimming took off 8 bases at V and 4 bases at J, with 11 bases between the two ends. Germline CDR1 reads LNHDA; CDR2 reads SQIVND (reference sequence). The CDR3 has 13 residues. The CDR3 nucleotides are TGTGCCAGTCGACAGGCCGGTAATGAAAAACTGTTTTTT. It is translated as CASRQAGNEKLFF.

The J gene is TRBJ1-1, the V gene TRBV29-1; TRBD1 might be the D (5 bases). Per germline, CDR1 SQVTM and CDR2 ANQGSEA. The length of the CDR3 is 14 residues. Trimming stripped 3 bases from V and 6 bases from J, with 17 bases between. In DNA form, the CDR3 reads TGCAGCGTTGAGCCCCGGTTGGGAGGGGCTGAAGCTTTCTTT. Translation: CSVEPRLGGAEAFF.

This clone was found once. The chain has TRBV18 and TRBJ1-1, with 10 bases aligning to TRBD1. This CDR3 contains 14 residues. The V and J ends lost 3 bases and 5 bases, in that order; junction bases with no gene match: 3. CDR1 is KGHSH and CDR2 is LQKENI in the germline V gene. CDR3 region: CASSPPGQGTEAFF. The CDR3 DNA reads as TGTGCCAGCTCACCGCCGGGACAGGGGACTGAAGCTTTCTTT.

The CDR3 DNA follows: TGTGCCAGCAAAGGGTCTAGGGGGTCCGGGGAGCTGTTTTTT. Its translation is CASKGSRGSGELFF. V is TRBV7-8 and J is TRBJ2-2; D is possibly TRBD1 (6 bases). V lost 7 bases to trimming and J lost 6 bases, with 15 bases between them. The CDR3 totals 14 residues. Germline CDR1 SGHVS, CDR2 FQNEAQ.